These T cell receptor beta chains were read from a single sample in a study of T cells after yellow fever vaccination. TCRdb re-called the 5' RACE reads through MiXCR, storing one row per CDR3 protein. The table has about 320,000 distinct CDR3 sequences, approximately 4% seen once. Here the sequenced sample was PBMCs, taken 15 days after the yellow fever booster vaccination. The receptors originated from a man in his late teens or twenties who received the YFV17D yellow fever vaccine. Each CDR3 is given with its conserved first and last residue. The order of the fields is V gene, CDR3 protein.

>TRBV28
CASSKGPLYNSPLHF
>TRBV7-9
CASSSDITQAERYF
>TRBV11-2
CASSPKFGTVHSPLHF
>TRBV21-1
CASSSSPGTGSPDTQYF
>TRBV6-4
CASSGGLAETQYF
>TRBV4-3
CASSQDLRRYNEQFF
>TRBV7-8
CASSPGLAGEPLQETQYF
>TRBV6-2/TRBV6-3
CAHAGGPGELFF
>TRBV5-1
CASSTAAPYNEQFF
>TRBV7-2
CASSKAAGGTDTQYF
>TRBV7-3
CASSLLSGTSMINEQFF
>TRBV6-2/TRBV6-3
CASGKRQVFEELFF
>TRBV7-2
CASSLRGLQETQYF
>TRBV15
CATRTTGNTEAFF
>TRBV19
CASSIGTYETQYF
>TRBV9
CASSVDRAGEKLFF
>TRBV5-5
CASSDRANVLTF